The 20 T cell receptor beta chains reported below all come from one sample, sequenced in a study of cytomegalovirus exposure and HLA in healthy donors. The assay was immunoSEQ multiplex PCR, and TCRdb's table has in-frame clones only and misses some. The data show 120,000 to 150,000 clones, approximately 91% seen once. The sequencing input was PBMCs. These receptors originate from a woman aged 18 to 35 in good health and CMV-seropositive.

The CDR3 coding sequence is TGTGCCAGCAGTTACTCCTCGACAGGGAGGAACACTGAAGCTTTCTTT. Amino acid sequence: CASSYSSTGRNTEAFF. The chain combines TRBV6-5 with TRBJ1-1; 7 positions agree with TRBD1. The V gene's germline CDR1 is MNHEY and CDR2 SVGAGI. The V and J ends lost 0 bases and 1 base, in that order; junction bases with no gene match: 5. The CDR3 contains 16 residues.

The chain uses TRBV11-2 and TRBJ2-3; 7 nucleotides align to TRBD2. Germline values: CDR1 SGHAT, CDR2 FQNNGV. The length of the CDR3 is 17 residues. The trim removed 5 bases at V and 7 bases at J, leaving 18 bases unmatched. This CDR3 is CASSPHPAWEGGYTQYF. The CDR3 nucleotides read TGTGCCAGCAGCCCACACCCTGCGTGGGAGGGCGGTTATACGCAGTATTTT.

The table lists this clone with many counts. The gene calls are TRBV29-1 and TRBJ2-1, with D perhaps TRBD2 (6 bases). With 7 bases removed from V and 3 bases from J, the gap between germline ends came to 13 bases. The CDR3 runs to 13 residues. Germline CDR1 SQVTM, CDR2 ANQGSEA. Here the CDR3 reads CSGTPGLYNEQFF. CDR3 sequence (DNA): TGCAGCGGAACACCGGGACTCTACAATGAGCAGTTCTTC.

The chain recombines TRBV11-3 with TRBJ2-5; 8 positions match TRBD2. Germline assignment: CDR1 SGHNT and CDR2 YENEEA. This CDR3 is built from 19 residues. V dropped 1 base and J dropped 7; count of bases not matched to a gene: 20. CDR3 loop: CASSLALGAELAAIRTQYF. The DNA for the CDR3 is TGTGCCAGCAGCTTAGCTCTAGGAGCGGAACTAGCGGCCATCAGGACCCAGTACTTC.

The rearrangement links TRBV28 to TRBJ2-1, with a tentative D call TRBD2 (5 bases). The CDR3 is 11 residues long. Germline values: CDR1 MDHEN, CDR2 SYDVKM. The CDR3 reads CVSGINNEQFF. The CDR3 DNA is TGTGTTTCGGGGATCAACAATGAGCAGTTCTTC.

V gene TRBV11-1 combines with J gene TRBJ2-5; D is ambiguous. Germline-derived CDR1 and CDR2 are SGHAT and FQDESV (reference sequence). The CDR3 spans 13 residues. Trimming removed 5 bases at V and 3 bases at J, with 10 bases between. The CDR3 reads CASSPSRKETQYF. The CDR3 nucleotides read TGTGCCAGCAGCCCCTCTAGGAAAGAGACCCAGTACTTC.

V usage is TRBV19 and J usage is TRBJ2-4; TRBD2 matches at 9 bases. Germline V gene lookup returns CDR1 LNHDA and CDR2 SQIVND (reference sequence). CDR3 length equals 15 residues. After removal of 9 bases from V and 0 bases from J, the junction contained 6 bases not matched to a gene. The CDR3 spells CASQGLAEAKNIQYF. Written as DNA, the CDR3 is TGTGCCAGCCAGGGACTAGCTGAAGCCAAAAACATTCAGTACTTC.

In the case of this clone: Other DNA sequences in this sample translate to the same CDR3. This sequence joins TRBV4-1 and TRBJ2-7; D not certain. The CDR3 extends over 13 amino acids. Looked up from germline, CDR1 is MGHRA and CDR2 is YSYEKL. Between the trimmed V and J ends, which lost 0 bases and 3 bases, there was a span of 6 bases. The CDR3 bases are TGCGCCAGCAGCCAAGATTCAGGCTACGAGCAGTACTTC. It encodes CASSQDSGYEQYF.

The V and J genes are TRBV19 and TRBJ2-1; D is perhaps TRBD2 (5 bases). The germline V gene encodes CDR1 LNHDA and CDR2 SQIVND (reference sequence). There are 13 residues in the CDR3. The ends were cut back, 5 bases at V and 5 bases at J, with 10 bases in the middle. The CDR3: CASSLGLNNEQFF. The CDR3 coding sequence is TGTGCCAGTAGTTTAGGACTGAACAATGAGCAGTTCTTC.

A word on this clone: At one boundary the junction diverges from the germline segment, which might be a read error. The gene calls are TRBV28 and TRBJ1-2, with D perhaps TRBD1 (6 bases). CDR3 length: 15 amino acids. Germline V gives CDR1 MDHEN, CDR2 SYDVKM. This CDR3 is CASGLGGTTNYGYTF. CDR3 in DNA: TGTGCCAGCGGTTTGGGAGGGACAACTAACTATGGCTACACCTTC.

This rearrangement joins TRBV28 to TRBJ1-5; 8 positions match TRBD1. From germline, CDR1 is MDHEN and CDR2 SYDVKM. The CDR3 spans 14 residues. J gave up 3 bases and V 11 bases, and 9 bases lay outside the gene matches. In nucleotides, the CDR3 is TGTGCCCTGAGAGGACAGGGCCTCAATCAGCCCCAGCATTTT. Translation: CALRGQGLNQPQHF.

V usage is TRBV15 and J usage is TRBJ2-1, with D perhaps matching TRBD2 (5 bases). The V gene lost 3 bases and the J gene lost 8 bases, with 20 bases spanning the gap. The germline V gene encodes CDR1 LNHNV and CDR2 YYDKDF (reference sequence). The CDR3 covers 16 residues. This CDR3 is CATSSLVGIRTHEQFF. CDR3 bases: TGTGCCACCAGCAGCCTTGTCGGGATTAGAACCCATGAGCAGTTCTTC.

The rearrangement links TRBV2 to TRBJ2-1, with 12 nucleotides matching TRBD2. The CDR3 covers 18 residues. The ends lost 10 bases at V and 2 bases at J; junction bases unmatched: 15. The germline CDR1 and CDR2 sequences are SNHLY and FYNNEI. The CDR3 DNA reads as TGTGCCACCACGGGACTAGCGGGTAAGACGGGGACCTACAATGAGCAGTTCTTC. Amino acid sequence: CATTGLAGKTGTYNEQFF.

The chain is built from TRBV2 and TRBJ2-5, with TRBD2 identical over 11 bases. Germline V CDR1 and CDR2: SNHLY, FYNNEI. This CDR3 has 17 amino acids. J was trimmed by 1 base and V by 4 bases; bases with no gene match: 8. CDR3 nucleotides: TGTGCCAGCAGTGGGGGTCTAGCGGGAGGTACCCAAGAGACCCAGTACTTC. This sequence encodes CASSGGLAGGTQETQYF.

The chain uses TRBV27 and TRBJ2-7, with 10 bases matching TRBD1. The germline CDR1 and CDR2 sequences are MNHEY and SMNVEV (reference sequence). Unmatched junction bases numbered 5, after V lost 4 bases and J lost 2 bases. This CDR3 region has 15 residues. The CDR3 loop reads CASSWTGGGTYEQYF. CDR3 nucleotide sequence: TGTGCCAGCAGTTGGACAGGGGGAGGTACCTACGAGCAGTACTTC.

The chain recombines TRBV29-1 with TRBJ1-4; 7 bases map to TRBD1. The V segment lost 4 bases and the J segment 7 bases; nucleotides outside the gene matches: 6. The CDR3 is made up of 13 amino acids. Germline V CDR1 and CDR2: SQVTM, ANQGSEA. CDR3 nucleotide sequence: TGCAGCGTTGGGGGACAGCTAGGTGAAAAACTGTTTTTT. Its protein product is CSVGGQLGEKLFF.

The V call is TRBV30, the J call TRBJ1-2; D ambiguous. This CDR3 contains 13 residues. CDR1 is GTSNPN and CDR2 is SVGIG in the germline V gene (reference sequence). V lost 4 bases and J lost 1, with 10 bases in between. The CDR3 DNA reads TGTGCCTGGACCCCGGGGAATAACTATGGCTACACCTTC. Translated: CAWTPGNNYGYTF.

V gene TRBV11-3 combines with J gene TRBJ2-7, with D possibly TRBD1 on 5 matching bases. This CDR3 has 13 amino acids. Trimming left V 4 bases short and J 1 base short, with 8 bases between. CDR1 is SGHNT, CDR2 YENEEA, per germline. CDR3 loop: CASSYGQSYEQYF. CDR3 bases: TGTGCCAGCAGCTATGGACAATCCTACGAGCAGTACTTC.

This clone appeared once. The V call is TRBV7-3, the J call TRBJ2-4; 8 bases are shared with TRBD2. The V segment lost 5 bases and the J segment 8 bases; nucleotides outside the gene matches: 11. CDR1 and CDR2 from the germline V gene are SGHTA and FQGTGA. CDR3 length equals 15 residues. The CDR3 loop is CASSPGESGSDIQYF. In nucleotides, the CDR3 is TGTGCCAGCAGCCCCGGTGAAAGCGGGAGTGACATTCAGTACTTC.

The chain employs TRBV30 and TRBJ2-3, with 10 bases matching TRBD1. The CDR3 runs to 15 residues. The germline gives CDR1 GTSNPN, CDR2 SVGIG (reference sequence). With 1 base clipped from V and 0 bases from J, the junction kept 1 base outside the gene matches. The CDR3 sequence is CAWSGTGGSTDTQYF. CDR3 nucleotide sequence: TGTGCCTGGAGTGGGACAGGGGGTAGCACAGATACGCAGTATTTT.